This entry lists 24 T cell receptor beta chains sequenced from one sample in a study of blood T cell repertoires in COVID-19. Here immunoSEQ multiplex PCR was the method, and the copy in TCRdb shows in-frame clones only, minus some. This table holds 250,000 to 300,000 clones, about 81% found once. The sequenced sample consisted of PBMCs or T cells enriched from blood (not recorded which). All receptors derive from a man in his thirties or forties with acute COVID-19.

The gene calls are TRBV21-1 and TRBJ2-7; the tabulated D call, TRBD1, remains unverified against the DNA. TRBV21-1 is a pseudogene locus. The CDR3 consists of 16 residues. CDR3 sequence: CASSKRGKGTRYEQYV. The CDR3 nucleotides are TGTGCCAGCAGCAAAAGAGGAAAAGGGACAAGATACGAGCAGTACGTC.

In its sample, this clone was seen once. The chain is built from TRBV10-2 and TRBJ1-4; the D is unclear. The CDR3 extends over 11 amino acids. Germline V gene data show CDR1 as WSHSY and CDR2 as SAAADI. Trimming removed 5 bases at V and 11 bases at J, with 9 bases between. CDR3 protein: CASSNGEKLFF. The CDR3 DNA follows: TGCGCCAGCAGTAATGGGGAGAAACTGTTTTTT.

The chain employs TRBV7-2 and TRBJ2-1, with TRBD2 identical over 11 bases. The ends lost 5 bases at V and 1 base at J; junction bases unmatched: 7. CDR3 length: 17 amino acids. Germline CDR1 reads SGHTA; CDR2 reads FQGNSA. CDR3 in DNA: TGTGCCAGCAGCACGCCGACTAGCGGGGAATCCTACAATGAGCAGTTCTTC. This gives the protein CASSTPTSGESYNEQFF.

V is TRBV11-3 and J is TRBJ2-7; D is unresolved. Germline CDR1 is SGHNT and CDR2 is YENEEA. CDR3 length equals 13 residues. Trimming removed 2 bases at V and 2 bases at J, with 7 bases between. In DNA form, the CDR3 reads TGTGCCAGCAGCTTAACAGAAGCCTACGAGCAGTACGTC. It specifies CASSLTEAYEQYV.

The rearrangement joins TRBV29-1 to TRBJ1-4; D is uncertain. The CDR3 has 11 amino acids. CDR1 and CDR2 (germline): SQVTM, ANQGSEA. V was trimmed by 4 bases and J by 11 bases, leaving 11 bases between them. CDR3 sequence reads: CSVGGYGKLFF. DNA for the CDR3: TGCAGCGTTGGAGGGTATGGGAAACTGTTTTTT. Full variable domain (outside the CDR3, taken from reference TRBV29-1 and TRBJ1-4): SAVISQKPSRDICQRGTSLTIQCQVDSQVTMMFWYRQQPGQSLTLIATANQGSEATYESGFVIDKFPISRPNLTFSTLTVSNMSPEDSSIYLCSVGGYGKLFFGSGTQLSVL.

V gene TRBV24-1 combines with J gene TRBJ1-3; TRBD1 might be the D (6 bases). The CDR3 sequence is 15 residues long. V was shortened by 3 bases and J by 2 bases, with 10 bases between the two germline ends. The germline V gene has CDR1 KGHDR and CDR2 SFDVKD. The CDR3 DNA reads as TGTGCCACCAGTGATGGAACAGGGCCTGGAAACACCATATATTTT. Its protein is CATSDGTGPGNTIYF.

CDR3 amino acids: CASSVGVNAGGLNEQFF. CDR3 in DNA: TGTGCCAGCAGCGTAGGAGTGAACGCGGGGGGGCTCAATGAGCAGTTCTTC. This chain uses TRBV9 with TRBJ2-1; 9 bases map to TRBD2. Germline V lookup: CDR1 SGDLS, CDR2 YYNGEE. J gave up 6 bases and V 0 bases, and 10 bases lay outside the gene matches. This CDR3 region has 17 residues.

This clone was seen only a few times. The rearrangement uses TRBV19 and TRBJ2-3, with D possibly TRBD2 on 6 matching bases. The V end lost 6 bases, the J end lost 2 bases, and 21 bases lay between the germline ends. The CDR3 loop spans 17 amino acids. Germline V CDR1 and CDR2: LNHDA, SQIVND (reference sequence). CDR3 nucleotide sequence: TGTGCCAGTAGCCCCCGGGGCGGGACCTGGATCACAGATACGCAGTATTTT. It specifies CASSPRGGTWITDTQYF.

This clone was counted only a few times. One end of the junction varies from germline; a read error may be responsible. The V call is TRBV5-1, the J call TRBJ2-1, with 9 bases lining up with TRBD2. CDR3 length: 15 amino acids. Germline assignment: CDR1 SGHRS and CDR2 YFSETQ. The CDR3: CASSLDGGRAIEQFF. CDR3 bases: TGTGCCAGCAGCTTGGATGGCGGGAGGGCCATTGAGCAGTTCTTC. Supplemented by reference TRBV5-1 and TRBJ2-1, the full variable domain reads KAGVTQTPRYLIKTRGQQVTLSCSPISGHRSVSWYQQTPGQGLQFLFEYFSETQRNKGNFPGRFSGRQFSNSRSEMNVSTLELGDSALYLCASSLDGGRAIEQFFGPGTRLTVL.

The chain combines TRBV25-1 with TRBJ2-6, with TRBD2 matching 9 bases. The CDR3 loop spans 17 amino acids. The J segment lost 4 bases and the V segment lost 1 base, leaving 5 bases of the junction unmatched. CDR1 is MGHDK, CDR2 SYGVNS, per germline. This CDR3 is CASSEFAGGLGANVLTF. The CDR3 DNA follows: TGTGCCAGCAGTGAATTTGCGGGGGGGCTCGGGGCCAACGTCCTGACTTTC.

The count of this clone is one. The chain carries TRBV19 and TRBJ2-6, with 10 bases identical to TRBD1. The germline gives CDR1 LNHDA, CDR2 SQIVND (reference sequence). V was clipped by 6 bases and J by 1 base; unmatched bases: 6. The length of the CDR3 is 17 residues. CDR3 loop: CASRNGQGVSGANVLTF. The DNA of the CDR3 is TGTGCCAGTAGGAACGGACAGGGGGTTTCTGGGGCCAACGTCCTGACTTTC.

On this clone itself: The same CDR3 can be traced to other DNA sequences in this sample. The rearrangement joins TRBV12-3 or TRBV12-4 to TRBJ2-5, with D perhaps TRBD2 (5 bases). V gave up 4 bases and J gave up 5 bases, with 8 bases separating them. The length of the CDR3 is 12 residues. CDR3 bases: TGTGCCAGCAGTTCTGGCGGGGAGACCCAGTACTTC. It is translated as CASSSGGETQYF.

The chain is built from TRBV28 and TRBJ2-3; 10 positions agree with TRBD2. Trimming at V came to 7 bases and at J to 2 bases, leaving 6 bases not matched to a gene. The CDR3 sequence is 15 residues long. The germline V gene has CDR1 MDHEN and CDR2 SYDVKM. The DNA of the CDR3 is TGTGCCAGCACTCTAGCGGGAGACCTCACAGATACGCAGTATTTT. Translating it yields CASTLAGDLTDTQYF.

The V call is TRBV19, the J call TRBJ1-5; 8 bases fit TRBD1. The CDR3 is 16 amino acids. The trim removed 9 bases at V and 6 bases at J, leaving 16 bases unmatched. Germline loops: CDR1 LNHDA, CDR2 SQIVND (reference sequence). The chain's CDR3 is CASKAIDRGGGQPQHF. The DNA for the CDR3 is TGTGCCAGCAAAGCGATCGACAGGGGAGGAGGTCAGCCCCAGCATTTT.

The chain links TRBV24-1 to TRBJ1-2; D is uncertain. CDR1 and CDR2 (germline): KGHDR, SFDVKD. This CDR3 spans 12 amino acids. Trimming took off 3 bases at V and 7 bases at J, with 8 bases between the two ends. The CDR3 region has the DNA TGTGCCACCAGTGATACCGTGGCTGGCTACACCTTC. It yields the protein CATSDTVAGYTF.

V gene TRBV27 combines with J gene TRBJ2-1; 7 nucleotides line up with TRBD2. Germline V gives CDR1 MNHEY, CDR2 SMNVEV (reference sequence). Losses at the gene ends were 6 bases for V and 8 bases for J; bases not matched to a gene: 10. The CDR3 runs to 14 residues. CDR3 residues: CASRTSIMSHEQFF. The CDR3 region has the DNA TGTGCCAGCAGGACTAGCATAATGTCCCATGAGCAGTTCTTC.

Regarding this clone: This same CDR3 is encoded by further DNA sequences in the sample. This rearrangement joins TRBV20-1 to TRBJ1-5, with D maybe TRBD1 (5 bases). The CDR3 totals 13 residues. From germline, CDR1 is DFQATT and CDR2 SNEGSKA (reference sequence). V was cut by 3 bases and J by 4 bases, with 10 bases left in between. CDR3 DNA: TGCAGTGCTAGTTGGGGCCAGAATCAGCCCCAGCATTTT. Its translation: CSASWGQNQPQHF.

The rearrangement uses TRBV7-6 and TRBJ2-2, with 8 positions matching TRBD2. The CDR3 covers 15 residues. Unmatched junction bases numbered 8, after V lost 5 bases and J lost 6 bases. The germline gives CDR1 SGHVS, CDR2 FNYEAQ. CDR3 DNA sequence: TGTGCCAGCAGCATGGGACTAGTTGATCCCGGGGAGCTGTTTTTT. The encoded protein is CASSMGLVDPGELFF.

The chain recombines TRBV7-9 with TRBJ2-7; 7 nucleotides agree with TRBD1. The germline gives CDR1 SEHNR, CDR2 FQNEAQ (reference sequence). This CDR3 contains 17 residues. The junction had 14 bases not matched to a gene; V was cut back by 0 bases and J by 6 bases. The CDR3 loop is CASSLAPVGQGVGEQYV. The CDR3 DNA sequence: TGTGCCAGCAGCTTAGCCCCCGTCGGCCAGGGGGTTGGCGAGCAGTACGTC.

The chain combines TRBV15 with TRBJ1-1; the D gene is possibly TRBD1 (6 bases). The CDR3 has 15 amino acids. V was clipped by 8 bases and J by 0 bases, with 16 bases between them. Germline CDR1 is LNHNV and CDR2 is YYDKDF (reference sequence). The DNA of the CDR3 is TGTGCCACCCGCCCCCCAGGGACATTGAACACTGAAGCTTTCTTT. The encoded protein is CATRPPGTLNTEAFF.

The chain is built from TRBV9 and TRBJ1-1; D remains unclear. The V gene lost 0 bases and the J gene lost 5 bases, with 11 bases spanning the gap. This CDR3 is built from 14 residues. CDR1 SGDLS and CDR2 YYNGEE come from the germline V gene. The CDR3 region has the DNA TGTGCCAGCAGCGTAGCTCAGGTTATGACTGAAGCTTTCTTT. It is translated as CASSVAQVMTEAFF.

CDR3 in DNA: TGTGCCACCAGTGTCACACCCACCGGGGAGCTGTTTTTT. Encoded protein: CATSVTPTGELFF. The gene calls are TRBV24-1 and TRBJ2-2; no definite D call. The CDR3 is 13 amino acids. Per the germline V gene, CDR1 is KGHDR and CDR2 is SFDVKD. The ends were cut back, 5 bases at V and 4 bases at J, with 7 bases in the middle.

The V gene is TRBV6-5, the J gene TRBJ1-1; TRBD1 might be the D (6 bases). Germline V gene lookup returns CDR1 MNHEY and CDR2 SVGAGI. The CDR3 length is 13 residues. Between the trimmed V and J ends, which lost 6 bases and 5 bases, there was a span of 13 bases. The CDR3 sequence: CASSNPRGTEAFF. DNA of the CDR3: TGTGCCAGCAGCAATCCGAGGGGGACTGAAGCTTTCTTT.

Details on this clone: An end of the junction differs from the germline gene, which may be a read error. The chain uses TRBV5-1 and TRBJ1-2; 11 nucleotides agree with TRBD1. The CDR3 is 15 amino acids. Germline V gene sequence: CDR1 SGHRS, CDR2 YFSETQ. CDR3 in DNA: TGTGCCAGCAGCTTGGGACAGGGGGGATTCTATGGCTACACCTTC. Its translation: CASSLGQGGFYGYTF.